A single sample gave rise to the 2 T cell receptor beta chains below, sequenced in a study of cytomegalovirus exposure and HLA in healthy donors. A multiplex PCR was run with 60 Vbeta primers and 13 Jbeta primers. Sequencing used immunoSEQ multiplex PCR; TCRdb keeps in-frame clones, though not all of them. The data show around 180,000 clones, about 90% seen once. The material sequenced was PBMCs. The receptors originated from a girl in the first two years of life in good health and CMV-seronegative.

The gene calls are TRBV7-2 and TRBJ2-3; 8 bases align to TRBD2. Per germline, CDR1 SGHTA and CDR2 FQGNSA. The CDR3 covers 17 residues. J lost 0 bases, V lost 5 bases, and 10 bases had no gene match. The CDR3: CASSLGIAGSSTDTQYF. The DNA of the CDR3 is TGTGCCAGCAGCCTAGGGATAGCGGGAAGTAGCACAGATACGCAGTATTTT.

The genes are TRBV4-2 and TRBJ1-4, with D possibly being TRBD1 (5 bases). The CDR3 has 17 residues. Trimming pared 1 base from V and 7 bases from J, leaving 19 bases between. Germline V gene sequence: CDR1 LGHNA, CDR2 YNFKEQ. The CDR3 coding sequence is TGTGCCAGCAGCCAAGGGGATTCGGGGGGGATAGGTGAAAAACTGTTTTTT. It specifies CASSQGDSGGIGEKLFF.